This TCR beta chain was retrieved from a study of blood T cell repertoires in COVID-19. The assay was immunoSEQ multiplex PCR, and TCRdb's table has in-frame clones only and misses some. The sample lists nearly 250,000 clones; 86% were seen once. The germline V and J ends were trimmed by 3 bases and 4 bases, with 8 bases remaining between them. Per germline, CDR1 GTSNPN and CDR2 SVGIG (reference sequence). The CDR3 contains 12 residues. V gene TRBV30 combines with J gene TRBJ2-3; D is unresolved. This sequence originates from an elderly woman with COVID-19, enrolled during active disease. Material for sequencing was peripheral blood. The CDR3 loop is CAWSESADTQYF. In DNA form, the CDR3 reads TGTGCCTGGAGCGAATCGGCAGATACGCAGTATTTT.